The clone carrying this T cell receptor beta chain was found many times. Its target is not known. This record belongs to a study of T cells in Graves' hyperthyroidism and ophthalmopathy. Regarding the study as a whole: Blood shared most expanded thyroid clonotypes above 0.001. Ophthalmopathy stood apart from stable hyperthyroidism in a 13 V-J model.

V shed 1 base and J 5 bases; nucleotides not matched to a gene: 27. The CDR3 is 23 amino acids. CDR1 MNHEY and CDR2 SMNVEV come from the germline V gene (reference sequence). Amplified TCR beta CDR3 regions came from RNA transcripts. A first-round RT-PCR of the TCR CDR3 used the HTBI primer set. TCRdb ran MiXCR on the multiplex PCR reads and lists one entry per CDR3 protein. The sample consists of a few hundred thousand distinct CDR3 sequences, approximately 13% of them appearing once. Clinical symptoms, serum thyroxine, TRAb, thyroid ultrasound and orbital computed tomography established diagnosis. This receptor was obtained from a young woman with Graves' hyperthyroidism. Sequenced: blood. The chain uses TRBV27 and TRBJ2-1, with 9 bases aligning to TRBD2. The CDR3 DNA reads TGTGCCAGCAGTTTATTTAGCGAAAAGCCCACGAGGACCGGGACTAGCATCGACAATGAGCAGTTCTTC. As protein: CASSLFSEKPTRTGTSIDNEQFF.